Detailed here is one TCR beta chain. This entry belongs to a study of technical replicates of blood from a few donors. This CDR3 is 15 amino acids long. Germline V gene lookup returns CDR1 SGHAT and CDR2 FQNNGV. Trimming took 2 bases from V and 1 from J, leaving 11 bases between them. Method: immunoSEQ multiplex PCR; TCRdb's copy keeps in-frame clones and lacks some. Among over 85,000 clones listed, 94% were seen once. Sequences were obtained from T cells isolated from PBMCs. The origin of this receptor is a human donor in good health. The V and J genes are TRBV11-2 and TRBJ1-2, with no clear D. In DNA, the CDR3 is TGTGCCAGCAGCTTAAATAGGGAGGGTAACTATGGCTACACCTTC. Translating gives CASSLNREGNYGYTF.